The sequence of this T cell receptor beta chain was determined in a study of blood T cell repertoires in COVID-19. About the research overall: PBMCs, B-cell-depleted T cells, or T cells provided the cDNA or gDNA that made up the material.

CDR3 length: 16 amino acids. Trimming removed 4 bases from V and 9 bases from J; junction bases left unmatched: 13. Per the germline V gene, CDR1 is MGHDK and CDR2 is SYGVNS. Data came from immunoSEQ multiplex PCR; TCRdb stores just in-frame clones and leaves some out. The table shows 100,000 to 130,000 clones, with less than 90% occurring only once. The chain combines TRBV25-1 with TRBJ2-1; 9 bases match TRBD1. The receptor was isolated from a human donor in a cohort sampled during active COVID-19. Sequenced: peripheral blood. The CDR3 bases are TGTGCCAGCAGTGCAGGTAGGGGACAGGGAATGGGTGAGCAGTTCTTC. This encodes CASSAGRGQGMGEQFF.